Each of the 13 T cell receptor beta chains below was sequenced from the same sample in a study of radiotherapy plus CTLA-4 blockade in lung cancer. Profiling relied on immunoSEQ multiplex PCR, and the TCRdb table lists in-frame clones only, not all of them. The data hold about 80,000 clones, with about 78% observed a single time. The material was peripheral blood, obtained from a patient treated with radiotherapy plus ipilimumab. The receptors here all came from a human donor with non-small cell lung cancer whose response to radiotherapy plus ipilimumab could not be evaluated. Some clones in this sample may be carry-over from other donors' samples.

The chain carries TRBV1 and TRBJ2-1; the D segment call TRBD1 is taken from the table without a DNA check. TRBV1 is an annotated pseudogene. CDR3 length equals 17 residues. CDR3 sequence: CTSSQDRVAMRYNEQFF. The CDR3 coding sequence is TGCACCAGCAGCCAAGACAGGGTAGCAATGAGGTACAATGAGCAGTTCTTC.

The rearrangement uses TRBV6-6 and TRBJ1-2, with a possible D match to TRBD1 (5 bases). Germline V lookup: CDR1 MNHNY, CDR2 SVGAGI (reference sequence). Trimming cost V 2 bases and J 6 bases, with 10 bases left between them. The CDR3 totals 13 residues. CDR3: CASSYQGWDGYTF. CDR3 sequence (DNA): TGTGCCAGCAGTTACCAGGGATGGGATGGCTACACCTTC.

The chain employs TRBV9 and TRBJ1-5; tentatively, D is TRBD1 (5 bases). The CDR3 extends over 16 amino acids. Trimming removed 6 bases from V and 2 bases from J, with 18 bases in between. Germline lookup yields CDR1 SGDLS and CDR2 YYNGEE. The CDR3 here is CASKAGRWGGNQPQHF. The CDR3 nucleotides are TGTGCCAGCAAAGCGGGGCGTTGGGGGGGCAATCAGCCCCAGCATTTT.

Regarding this clone: The CDR3 carries no conserved terminal phenylalanine or tryptophan, so it likely arises from a read error. The chain is built from TRBV28 and TRBJ1-1; a weak D match, TRBD1 (5 bases). The CDR3 runs to 15 residues. V lost 6 bases and J 0 bases, leaving 14 bases between the germline ends. Germline loops: CDR1 MDHEN, CDR2 SYDVKM. This CDR3 reads CASRGSGLLNTEAFL. DNA for the CDR3: TGTGCCAGCAGGGGATCGGGACTCCTGAACACTGAAGCTTTCCTT.

V and J are TRBV9 and TRBJ2-3, with a possible D match to TRBD1 (7 bases). This CDR3 comprises 15 residues. The V end was cut by 3 bases, the J end by 1 base, with 12 bases between. Looked up from germline, CDR1 is SGDLS and CDR2 is YYNGEE. The CDR3 nucleotides read TGTGCCAGCAGCGCGGAGGGGACAGGCACAGATACGCAGTATTTT. Its protein is CASSAEGTGTDTQYF.

The chain combines TRBV7-9 with TRBJ2-1; no clear D gene. The V gene lost 5 bases and the J gene lost 0 bases, with 20 bases spanning the gap. Per the germline V gene, CDR1 is SEHNR and CDR2 is FQNEAQ (reference sequence). The CDR3 is made up of 18 amino acids. For the CDR3, the DNA is TGTGCCAGCAGCAGAGTCGGGTCGGCACTGAGCTCCTACAATGAGCAGTTCTTC. Its protein product is CASSRVGSALSSYNEQFF.

This sequence joins TRBV14 and TRBJ2-2; possible D gene TRBD2, 5 bases. Germline CDR1 reads SGHDN; CDR2 reads FVKESK. There are 18 residues in the CDR3. Between the trimmed V and J ends, which lost 6 bases and 4 bases, there was a span of 24 bases. In nucleotides, the CDR3 is TGTGCCAGCAGTCTGCTCCCCGGGATCTCCGCCGGCACCGGGGAGCTGTTTTTT. Protein product: CASSLLPGISAGTGELFF.

This rearrangement joins TRBV7-2 to TRBJ2-5; a possible D gene is TRBD1 (5 bases). V dropped 7 bases and J dropped 1 base, with 13 bases sitting between them. Looked up from germline, CDR1 is SGHTA and CDR2 is FQGNSA. This CDR3 contains 14 residues. The CDR3 is CASTGSRAQETQYF. CDR3 in DNA: TGTGCCAGCACCGGATCCAGGGCCCAAGAGACCCAGTACTTC.

This clone was observed a handful of times. The chain combines TRBV4-3 with TRBJ1-4; 8 bases align to TRBD1. The CDR3 sequence is 15 residues long. CDR1 is LGHNA and CDR2 is YSLEER in the germline V gene. V lost 0 bases to trimming and J lost 8 bases; unmatched junction nucleotides: 5. This CDR3 is CASSQDGTGEEKLFF. The CDR3, as DNA: TGCGCCAGCAGCCAAGACGGGACAGGCGAGGAAAAACTGTTTTTT.

The CDR3 region is CASWTRYGYTF. The CDR3, as DNA: TGTGCCAGTTGGACACGGTATGGCTACACCTTC. The chain employs TRBV28 and TRBJ1-2; tentatively, D is TRBD1 (5 bases). Trimming left V 9 bases short and J 5 bases short, with 10 bases between. The CDR3 sequence is 11 residues long. In germline, CDR1 is MDHEN, CDR2 SYDVKM.

Notes on this clone: An end of the junction differs from the germline gene, which may be a read error. The chain recombines TRBV7-7 with TRBJ2-1; TRBD2 agrees at 8 bases. The CDR3 is made up of 16 amino acids. Germline CDR1 reads SSHAT; CDR2 reads FNYEAQ (reference sequence). The CDR3 protein is CASSPRLASSYNEQFF. CDR3 in DNA: TGTGCTAGCAGCCCCAGACTAGCGAGCTCCTACAATGAGCAGTTCTTC.

This clone was seen only once. This sequence joins TRBV4-2 and TRBJ2-7; TRBD2 is a possible D gene (5 bases). V lost 1 base and J 8 bases, leaving 21 bases between the germline ends. The CDR3 loop spans 16 amino acids. Looked up from germline, CDR1 is LGHNA and CDR2 is YNFKEQ. CDR3 DNA sequence: TGTGCCAGCAGCCAAGCCTTAAGTCCGGGAAGAAACAAGCAGTACTTC. It encodes CASSQALSPGRNKQYF.

The chain recombines TRBV6-5 with TRBJ2-5; 7 bases are a match to TRBD2. The CDR3 loop spans 13 amino acids. CDR1 and CDR2 from the germline V gene are MNHEY and SVGAGI. Germline trimming cut 11 bases from V and 5 bases from J; bases unmatched to any gene: 11. In DNA, the CDR3 is TGTGCCGCCCCGGGGGGTAGCCGGGAGACCCAGTACTTC. Amino acid sequence: CAAPGGSRETQYF.